Described below is a single TCR beta chain sequence and its context. Losses at the gene ends were 1 base for V and 0 bases for J; bases not matched to a gene: 8. Germline V gene lookup returns CDR1 SGHTA and CDR2 FQGNSA. This CDR3 spans 17 amino acids. These data belong to a study of T cells in Graves' hyperthyroidism and ophthalmopathy. About the research overall: Before any treatment, at initial diagnosis, peripheral blood was collected.

Researchers took RNA transcripts and amplified the TCR beta CDR3 regions from them. A first-round RT-PCR of the TCR CDR3 used the HTBI primer set. MiXCR, run by TCRdb on the multiplex PCR reads, gives a single entry per CDR3 protein. Of over 700,000 distinct CDR3 sequences detected, over 35% appear once; the ten largest clones hold about 8.9%. The TCR originated in a man aged 18 to 35 with Graves' hyperthyroidism. Sample: blood. This chain joins TRBV7-2 and TRBJ1-2; 7 bases align to TRBD1. In DNA, the CDR3 is TGTGCCAGCAGCTTAGTGGTACAGGGGCGGACTAACTATGGCTACACCTTC. Translating gives CASSLVVQGRTNYGYTF.